Below, one TCR beta chain is given with its context. The data were obtained in a study of blood T cell repertoires in COVID-19. Clones were read by immunoSEQ multiplex PCR, and TCRdb kept only the in-frame ones, dropping some. The profile shows around 230,000 clones, roughly 80% of them singletons. Material: peripheral blood. This clonotype originated in a woman aged 70-85 years with active or convalescent COVID-19.

CDR3 nucleotide sequence: TGTGCCAGCAACAGGGTGGACACTGAAGCTTTCTTT. Its protein product is CASNRVDTEAFF. The rearrangement joins TRBV2 to TRBJ1-1; perhaps TRBD1 as D (6 bases). This CDR3 is 12 amino acids long. The ends were cut back, 7 bases at V and 3 bases at J, with 9 bases in the middle. Per germline, CDR1 SNHLY and CDR2 FYNNEI.